Listed below are T cell receptor beta chains from one sample, sequenced in a study of T-cell reconstitution after alpha-beta-depleted transplantation in children. TCRdb processed the PCR reads anew with MiXCR; each CDR3 protein has one entry. The sample lists 500,000 to 600,000 distinct CDR3 sequences; around 17% were seen once. Sequencing was performed on PBMCs from the stem cell graft donor, taken from the stem cell graft. These receptors came from a human donor who donated a stem cell graft to a child with acute lymphoblastic leukemia. Each CDR3 is given with its conserved first and last residue. A D gene is named only where the DNA matches it firmly. Only part of the rows carry a size: once, few, many, or a class if the clone is expanded.

v_gene	j_gene	abundance	d_gene	CDR3nt	CDR3aa
TRBV20-1	TRBJ2-1	few	TRBD2	TGCAGTGCTAGAGCTCCGACTAGCGGGACCTACAATGAGCAGTTCTTC	CSARAPTSGTYNEQFF
TRBV6-5	TRBJ2-3	NA	NA	TGTGCCAGCAGTTTAGGACCGGAGGATACGCAGTATTTT	CASSLGPEDTQYF
TRBV4-1	TRBJ1-1	few	TRBD1	TGCGCCAGCAGCCCAAGACAGGGAACAAACACTGAAGCTTTCTTT	CASSPRQGTNTEAFF
TRBV6-1	TRBJ1-2	few	NA	TGTGCTCTTTCTGCGGCAGGGTGGTATGGCTACACCTTC	CALSAAGWYGYTF
TRBV5-1	TRBJ2-7	few	TRBD1	TGCGCCAGCAGCGACGGGACAGGGCGATTCGAGCAGTACTTC	CASSDGTGRFEQYF
TRBV10-3	TRBJ2-4	few	TRBD1	TGTGCCATCAGTACGGACAGGGCAACCAAAAACATTCAGTACTTC	CAISTDRATKNIQYF
TRBV7-9	TRBJ2-7	once	NA	TGTGCCAGCAGCTCCCTTAGGGGGAAGACCTACGAGCAGTACTTC	CASSSLRGKTYEQYF
TRBV4-1	TRBJ2-2	NA	TRBD2	TGCGCCAGCAGCCAAGAGTGGGGGTTCAGCGGGATAGGTACCACCGGGGAGCTGTTTTTT	CASSQEWGFSGIGTTGELFF
TRBV5-1	TRBJ2-2	NA	TRBD1	TGCGCCAGCAGCTTGGTTGGACAGGGGCCCAACACCGGGGAGCTGTTTTTT	CASSLVGQGPNTGELFF
TRBV7-6	TRBJ2-7	few	NA	TGTGCCAGCAGCTTCCCTAGCGACGAGCAGTACTTC	CASSFPSDEQYF
TRBV9	TRBJ2-6	NA	NA	TGTGCCAGCAGCGTAGAGCCCGAGGTTTCTGGGGCCAACGTCCTGACTTTC	CASSVEPEVSGANVLTF
TRBV5-1	TRBJ1-1	NA	NA	TGCGCCAGCAGCCTGCCGGAGGGAGGTAGCACTGAAGCTTTCTTT	CASSLPEGGSTEAFF
TRBV5-5	TRBJ2-1	NA	NA	TGTGCCAGCAGCTTTATAAAGGACAATGAGCAGTTCTTC	CASSFIKDNEQFF
TRBV5-1	TRBJ2-7	NA	TRBD2	TGCGCCAGCAGCTTGACCGGGAGGGCCTCCACCGAGCAGTACTTC	CASSLTGRASTEQYF
TRBV29-1	TRBJ2-1	few	NA	TGCAGCGGAATAGCCGGGTCCCTCCACAGGAGCTCCTACAATGAGCAGTTCTTC	CSGIAGSLHRSSYNEQFF
TRBV20-1	TRBJ2-7	few	TRBD2	TGCAGTGCTAGAGGTCGACCCGGGACTAGCGGGAACTCCTACGAGCAGTACTTC	CSARGRPGTSGNSYEQYF
TRBV5-1	TRBJ1-6	few	NA	TGCGCCAGCAGATCGGGAACTTCACCCCTCCACTTT	CASRSGTSPLHF
TRBV5-1	TRBJ2-7	few	NA	TGCGCCAGCAGCGCCGCCGGGACAACCTACGAGCAGTACTTC	CASSAAGTTYEQYF
TRBV5-6	TRBJ2-7	NA	NA	TGTGCCAGCAGCTGGGACTCCAAACCAAGGGAGCAGTACTTC	CASSWDSKPREQYF
TRBV15	TRBJ1-1	NA	TRBD1	TGTGCCACCAGTTTCGGGGACAGGGACGTAGCAGCTTTCTTT	CATSFGDRDVAAFF
TRBV19	TRBJ2-7	once	TRBD2	TGTGCCTGGAGCGGGGCGGGAGACGAGCAGTACTTC	CAWSGAGDEQYF
TRBV19	TRBJ2-2	few	TRBD1	TGTGCCAGTAGTATCTTAGGGGGCGCGAACACCGGGGAGCTGTTTTTT	CASSILGGANTGELFF
TRBV5-1	TRBJ2-7	many	NA	TGCGCCAGCAGCTTGGCCCACAGCATCCTCTACGAGCAGTACTTC	CASSLAHSILYEQYF
TRBV12-3/TRBV12-4	TRBJ2-7	NA	NA	TGTGCCAGCAGTTCCCCGATGACGTACGAGCAGTACTTC	CASSSPMTYEQYF
TRBV15	TRBJ1-2	NA	TRBD1	TGTGCCACCTGGGGGACAGACTTAAACTATGGCTACACCTTC	CATWGTDLNYGYTF
TRBV5-1	TRBJ2-7	NA	TRBD1	TGCGCCAGCAGCTTGGAGCCACGGGCAAACAGGGGGTCCTACGAGCAGTACTTC	CASSLEPRANRGSYEQYF
TRBV30	TRBJ1-2	NA	NA	TGTGCCTGGAGCCTTAGGGGGGCTTATGGCTACACCTTC	CAWSLRGAYGYTF
TRBV20-1	TRBJ2-7	NA	TRBD2	TGCAGTGCTAGAGATCCGGCTAGCGGGAGGGAGAGATTCTACGAGCAGTACTTC	CSARDPASGRERFYEQYF
TRBV10-3	TRBJ2-7	few	NA	TGTGCCATCAGTGGACCTTCTGGGGGGGCCCCCTACGAGCAGTACTTC	CAISGPSGGAPYEQYF
TRBV5-5	TRBJ2-7	NA	NA	TGTGCCAGCAGCTTGATTGACGGGAGCTACGAGCAGTACTTC	CASSLIDGSYEQYF
TRBV9	TRBJ1-4	few	TRBD1	TGTGCCAGCAGTGCAGGGGGCGGGGGGGAAAAACTGTTTTTT	CASSAGGGGEKLFF
TRBV7-2	TRBJ2-5	NA	NA	TGTGCCAGCAGTAGGCTCGAGCGACAAGAGACCCAGTACTTC	CASSRLERQETQYF
TRBV11-3	TRBJ2-1	NA	TRBD2	TGTGCCAGCAGCTTGGGTGGGACTAGCGGGGACAATGAGCAGTTCTTC	CASSLGGTSGDNEQFF
TRBV10-3	TRBJ1-5	few	NA	TGTGCCATCAGTCCGACAGATAATCAGCCCCAGCATTTT	CAISPTDNQPQHF
TRBV19	TRBJ2-1	NA	NA	TGTGCCAGTAGTTACGGGTTACTTAACAATGAGCAGTTCTTC	CASSYGLLNNEQFF
TRBV7-8	TRBJ2-7	few	TRBD1	TGTGCAACGAACCGGGACAGGGGCTGGGAGCAGTACTTC	CATNRDRGWEQYF
TRBV27	TRBJ1-1	NA	TRBD1	TGTGCCAGCAGTTTATATCCCACAGGGGGCACTGAAGCTTTCTTT	CASSLYPTGGTEAFF
TRBV5-1	TRBJ2-1	NA	NA	TGCGCCAGCAGCTTACTTTCAGGGGTGTACTACAATGAGCAGTTCTTC	CASSLLSGVYYNEQFF
TRBV2	TRBJ1-1	NA	NA	TGTGCCAGCAGTGGACAGCCCGGGGTTGAAGCTTTCTTT	CASSGQPGVEAFF
TRBV12-3/TRBV12-4	TRBJ2-1	NA	TRBD2	TGTGCCAGCAGTTCCGCTAGCGGCCTGTACTTC	CASSSASGLYF
TRBV5-1	TRBJ2-1	few	NA	TGCGCCAGCAGCCTTGGACGAATCTACCCCCAGCGCTCACGGGAGCAGTTCTTC	CASSLGRIYPQRSREQFF
TRBV29-1	TRBJ1-5	few	NA	TGCAGCGTTGAAATCGTAGGCCAGCCCCAGCATTTT	CSVEIVGQPQHF
TRBV15	TRBJ2-3	few	TRBD2	TGTGCCACCAGCAGACGAGGACTAGCGGGATTCACAGATACGCAGTATTTT	CATSRRGLAGFTDTQYF
TRBV7-9	TRBJ2-7	few	NA	TGTGCCAGCAGCCCCCGGGCTACTAGTGACTACGAGCAGTACTTC	CASSPRATSDYEQYF
TRBV29-1	TRBJ1-1	few	NA	TGCAGCGCGACCGACGGGGGCCGGGAAGCTTTCTTT	CSATDGGREAFF
TRBV12-3/TRBV12-4	TRBJ2-7	NA	NA	TGTGCCAGCAGTCCGAGCCCGTGGACCTACGAGCAGTACTTC	CASSPSPWTYEQYF
TRBV7-9	TRBJ2-7	NA	NA	TGTGCCAGCAGGGCCGAGGGTTCAGCCTATCAATTC	CASRAEGSAYQF
TRBV5-1	TRBJ1-6	NA	NA	TGCGCCAGCAGCTTAAATATTTGGGTCCAGAACAAAGATAATTCACCCCTCCACTTT	CASSLNIWVQNKDNSPLHF
TRBV12-3/TRBV12-4	TRBJ1-4	NA	TRBD1	TGTGCCAGCAGTGACAGGGAAACTAATGAAAAACTGTTTTTT	CASSDRETNEKLFF
TRBV5-1	TRBJ2-7	few	NA	TGCGCCAGCAGCTTGGGAGGGGCCAACGAGCAGTACTTC	CASSLGGANEQYF
TRBV5-1	TRBJ2-1	few	TRBD2	TGCGCCAGCAGCGCCCTTATACGACTAGCGGGAAAAGGTATCAATGAGCAGTTCTTC	CASSALIRLAGKGINEQFF
TRBV29-1	TRBJ2-5	NA	NA	TGCAGCGTTGCGGAGGGAGTAGAGACCCAGTACTTC	CSVAEGVETQYF
TRBV3-1	TRBJ2-2	NA	TRBD2	TGTGCCAGCAGCCAAGATGTGCGGGAGGCGAACACCGGGGAGCTGTTTTTT	CASSQDVREANTGELFF
TRBV7-3	TRBJ2-1	NA	NA	TGTGCCAGCAGCTTAACGTGGGAGTCGTACAATGAGCAGTTCTTC	CASSLTWESYNEQFF
TRBV4-1	TRBJ2-1	NA	TRBD2	TGCGCCAGCAGCCAGTACCCATTCTTCACGACTAGCGGAGAATTCAATGAGCAGTTCTTC	CASSQYPFFTTSGEFNEQFF